The TCR beta chain described here comes from a study of siplizumab effects on memory and regulatory T cells. Approximately 100,000 TCR templates per sample were sequenced. Assay used: immunoSEQ multiplex PCR; TCRdb lists only in-frame clones, some missing. There are over 70,000 clones in the sample; 85% to 95% occur only once, and approximately 17% lies in the top ten. This receptor was obtained from a human donor in good health. The specimen sequenced was CD8+ T cells sorted from blood.

The CDR3 nucleotides are TGTGCCAGCAGCTTAGGAATGGGATATTCACCCCTCCACTTT. It translates to CASSLGMGYSPLHF. The chain has TRBV11-1 and TRBJ1-6; D unclear. The CDR3 extends over 14 amino acids. Looked up from germline, CDR1 is SGHAT and CDR2 is FQDESV (reference sequence). V was cut by 1 base and J by 8 bases, with 9 bases left in between.